This T cell receptor beta chain emerged from a study of control samples from healthy donors and cancer patients. The protocol was immunoSEQ multiplex PCR, while the TCRdb copy is restricted to in-frame clones and leaves out a portion. Of roughly 38,000 clones detected, 70% to 90% appear once; the ten largest clones hold over 45%. The sequenced material came from blood. The sequence came from a man between 60 and 75 years old in good health.

CDR3 DNA sequence: TGTGCCAGCAGTTTCCATCTCCGGCTTAGCTATGGCTACACCTTC. It codes for CASSFHLRLSYGYTF. The V gene is TRBV28, the J gene TRBJ1-2; D is undetermined. Germline CDR1 MDHEN, CDR2 SYDVKM. The CDR3 totals 15 residues. V lost 3 bases to trimming and J lost 4 bases, with 15 bases between them.